This is a list of T cell receptor beta chains from one sample in a study of cytomegalovirus exposure and HLA in healthy donors. Some clones are missing from TCRdb's copy, which holds only in-frame ones; the method was immunoSEQ multiplex PCR. Among more than 90,000 clones listed, around 84% were seen once. The specimen sequenced was PBMCs. The receptor source for this set is a woman between 40 and 50 years old in good health and CMV-seronegative. CDR3s include the opening cysteine and the closing phenylalanine or tryptophan. The order of the fields is J gene, clone size, V gene, D gene, CDR3 DNA, CDR3 protein. D genes are given only for firm matches. Clone size is given for some rows only: seen once, a few or many times, or a class if the clone is expanded.

TRBJ1-5 | - | TRBV5-8 | TRBD1 | TGTGCCAGCAGCTCCGGGACAGGGGGGGATCAGCCCCAGCATTTT | CASSSGTGGDQPQHF
TRBJ1-5 | - | TRBV7-9 | - | TGTGCCAGCAGCTTGGGAGCCGAACCGGGACAGCCCCAGCATTTT | CASSLGAEPGQPQHF
TRBJ1-1 | once | TRBV6-1 | TRBD1 | TGTGCCAGCAGGAAACAGGGGAAGATTGAAGCTTTCTTT | CASRKQGKIEAFF
TRBJ2-1 | - | TRBV11-2 | TRBD2 | TGTGCCAGCAGCTTGTATCTAGCGGACAATGAGCAGTTCTTC | CASSLYLADNEQFF
TRBJ2-7 | - | TRBV29-1 | - | TGCAGCGTTGGTAGTTCCTACGAGCAGTACTTC | CSVGSSYEQYF
TRBJ2-7 | - | TRBV29-1 | TRBD2 | TGCAGCGTTGAAGTCCGGGGGGTCCTTAGCTCCTACGAGCAGTACTTC | CSVEVRGVLSSYEQYF
TRBJ2-7 | - | TRBV28 | TRBD2 | TGTGCCAGCAGGGGGGTCTTCGGGCGGGAGGGACTCACTACCTACGAGCAGTACTTC | CASRGVFGREGLTTYEQYF
TRBJ2-4 | - | TRBV11-3 | TRBD2 | TGTGCCAGCAGCTTAGCTGCGGGAGGCATTCAGTACTTC | CASSLAAGGIQYF
TRBJ2-7 | - | TRBV10-3 | TRBD2 | TGTGCCATCAGTCTAGGACTAGCGGGAGCTGGCGAGCAGTACTTC | CAISLGLAGAGEQYF
TRBJ1-6 | - | TRBV4-1 | - | TGCGCCAGCAGCCAGGCCCGACAGGTCGGAGATTCACCCCTCCACTTT | CASSQARQVGDSPLHF
TRBJ2-7 | - | TRBV10-1 | - | TGCGCCAGCAGTGAGGAGTACAGGGTGTGGTTC | CASSEEYRVWF
TRBJ2-5 | - | TRBV19 | - | TGTGCCAGTAGTATAACAGTCCAAGAGACCCAGTACTTC | CASSITVQETQYF
TRBJ1-2 | - | TRBV7-9 | - | TGTTCCAGCAGCTTAGACGGGTATGGCTACACCTTC | CSSSLDGYGYTF
TRBJ1-3 | few | TRBV29-1 | - | TGCAGCGTTGCCCTCTCTGGAAACACCATATATTTT | CSVALSGNTIYF
TRBJ2-3 | - | TRBV6-5 | - | TGTGCCAGCAAGGAGGAGCTATACACAGATACGCAGTATTTT | CASKEELYTDTQYF
TRBJ2-7 | - | TRBV27 | TRBD2 | TGTGCCAGCAGTTCCGACCGCGGGAGGCTCGACGAGCAGTACTTC | CASSSDRGRLDEQYF
TRBJ2-3 | - | TRBV5-1 | - | TGCGCCAGCAGCTTACGGGGGTTCGGAGCAGATACGCAGTATTTT | CASSLRGFGADTQYF
TRBJ2-1 | - | TRBV5-5 | TRBD2 | TGTGCCAGCAGCCCGGGGACTAGCGAGTACAATGAGCAGTTCTTC | CASSPGTSEYNEQFF
TRBJ2-1 | few | TRBV29-1 | TRBD2 | TGCAGCGTTGAGGGACTAGCGGGAGCGGATGAGCAGTTCTTC | CSVEGLAGADEQFF
TRBJ2-3 | once | TRBV5-1 | - | TGCGCCAGCAGCTTCCCAGGGTCAGATACGCAGTATTTT | CASSFPGSDTQYF
TRBJ2-1 | - | TRBV11-2 | TRBD1 | TGTGCCAGCAGCTGGACAGGCGGTACCTACAATGAGCAGTTCTTC | CASSWTGGTYNEQFF
TRBJ1-5 | - | TRBV5-6 | - | TGTGCCAGCAGCTTGGATAGTCGGCAGGTGAGCAATCAGCCCCAGCATTTT | CASSLDSRQVSNQPQHF
TRBJ2-4 | - | TRBV15 | - | TGTGCCACCAGCAGAGGGCCCCGGGTAGCAGGAGGAGCCAAAAACATTCAGTACTTC | CATSRGPRVAGGAKNIQYF
TRBJ2-5 | - | TRBV18 | - | TGTGCCAGCTCACAATCGGGAGAGACCCAGTACTTC | CASSQSGETQYF
TRBJ1-1 | few | TRBV5-6 | - | TGTGCCAGCAGCTTCCGGACAGCCGCGAACACTGAAGCTTTCTTT | CASSFRTAANTEAFF
TRBJ1-4 | few | TRBV13 | - | TGTGCCAGCAGCGGTCAGGACACCTTTGAAAAACTGTTTTTT | CASSGQDTFEKLFF
TRBJ2-7 | - | TRBV7-8 | - | TGTGCCAGCAGCCCGCCGGGTAGCCAGAAACCCGAGCAGTACTTC | CASSPPGSQKPEQYF
TRBJ2-5 | - | TRBV6-5 | - | TGTGCCAGCAGATTCCTTGAGACCCAGTACTTC | CASRFLETQYF
TRBJ2-1 | - | TRBV27 | - | TGTGCCAGCAGTTTAACCTACCGCTCCTACAATGAGCAGTTCTTC | CASSLTYRSYNEQFF
TRBJ2-1 | - | TRBV11-2 | TRBD2 | TGTGCCAGCAGCTTAGTTGGGCGGGAGGGCGGGTTCTTC | CASSLVGREGGFF
TRBJ2-2 | - | TRBV10-1 | TRBD2 | TGCGCCAGCAGTGATATCCGGACGGGGAGGGCCGGGGAGCTGTTTTTT | CASSDIRTGRAGELFF
TRBJ2-1 | - | TRBV29-1 | - | TGCAGCACACCTCGGCGGGGCTCCTACAATGAGCAGTTCTTC | CSTPRRGSYNEQFF
TRBJ2-7 | - | TRBV6-1 | - | TGTGCCAGCAGTGAAATTCAATACGAGCAGTACTTC | CASSEIQYEQYF
TRBJ2-5 | - | TRBV10-3 | - | TGTGCCATCGGGGGGGGGACAAATCTGGAGACCCAGTACTTC | CAIGGGTNLETQYF
TRBJ1-1 | - | TRBV19 | - | TGTGCCACCAGATTTGTCTGGAGGAACACTGAAGCTTTCTTT | CATRFVWRNTEAFF
TRBJ2-3 | - | TRBV27 | - | TGTGCCAGCAGTTTAAGAGGCGGCAGTACGCAGTATTTT | CASSLRGGSTQYF
TRBJ1-6 | - | TRBV30 | - | TGTGCCTGGACGGGAAGCTCCTATAATTCACCCCTCCACTTT | CAWTGSSYNSPLHF
TRBJ1-2 | - | TRBV5-1 | - | TGCGCCAGCAGCTTGGGTCAGGCGGGCTATGGCTACACCTTC | CASSLGQAGYGYTF
TRBJ1-4 | - | TRBV28 | - | TGTGCCAGCAACACCCCCAGGGGTTATGAAAAACTGTTTTTT | CASNTPRGYEKLFF
TRBJ2-7 | - | TRBV6-5 | TRBD2 | TGTGCCAGCAGTTTCTTAGCGGGAGGGCGCGAGCAGTACTTC | CASSFLAGGREQYF
TRBJ2-1 | - | TRBV6-5 | - | TGTGCCAGCAGGACAGGTGTCAATGAGCAGTTCTTC | CASRTGVNEQFF
TRBJ1-6 | - | TRBV2 | TRBD1 | TGTGCCAGCAGTGTCGTTGGACAGGGAAATTCACCCCTCCACTTT | CASSVVGQGNSPLHF
TRBJ2-7 | - | TRBV7-2 | TRBD1 | TGTGCCAGCAGCTTAGACAGGGGCGCCTACTACGAGCAGTACTTC | CASSLDRGAYYEQYF
TRBJ1-1 | once | TRBV5-4 | - | TGTGCCAGCAGCCCTAGGGCCCCCGCGGGAACTGAAGCTTTCTTT | CASSPRAPAGTEAFF
TRBJ2-1 | - | TRBV5-4 | TRBD2 | TGTGCCAGCAGCTTTACCGGGACTAGCGGGAGGCATGAGCAGTTCTTC | CASSFTGTSGRHEQFF
TRBJ2-7 | - | TRBV12-5 | TRBD1 | TGTGCTAGTGCCCCAGGGGGTGTATCTTACGAGCAGTACTTC | CASAPGGVSYEQYF
TRBJ2-1 | - | TRBV27 | TRBD1 | TGTGCCAGCAGTCCCCCGATTTTAGGTTTTCGGGACAGCCGAAACAATGAGCAGTTCTTC | CASSPPILGFRDSRNNEQFF
TRBJ1-5 | - | TRBV29-1 | TRBD1 | TGCAGCGTGGGACAGGGGAATCAGCCCCAGCATTTT | CSVGQGNQPQHF
TRBJ2-6 | - | TRBV6-4 | TRBD1 | TGTGCCAGCAGTGACTCAACAGGGGGCTTCTCTGGGGCCAACGTCCTGACTTTC | CASSDSTGGFSGANVLTF
TRBJ2-3 | - | TRBV28 | TRBD2 | TGTGCCAGCAGTCATAGCGGGAGGCCCACAGATACGCAGTATTTT | CASSHSGRPTDTQYF
TRBJ2-1 | - | TRBV9 | TRBD2 | TGTGCCAGCAGCGCGGGAGGGTCCTACAATGAGCAGTTCTTC | CASSAGGSYNEQFF
TRBJ1-2 | - | TRBV7-9 | - | TGTTCCAGCAGCTTAGGACACGGATATAATGGCTACACCTTC | CSSSLGHGYNGYTF
TRBJ1-1 | few | TRBV6-1 | TRBD1 | TGTGCCAGCAGATTGGGACAGACGGCTTTCTTT | CASRLGQTAFF
TRBJ1-5 | - | TRBV15 | TRBD1 | TGTGCCACCAGCAGAGATCGACAGGGACATCAGCCCCAGCATTTT | CATSRDRQGHQPQHF